The sequence of this TCR beta chain was determined in a study of tumor-infiltrating lymphocytes in oesophageal squamous cell carcinoma. Germline values: CDR1 SGHRS, CDR2 YFSETQ. The CDR3 is made up of 15 amino acids. Trimming removed 7 bases from V and 0 bases from J, with 11 bases in between. Each CDR3 protein is one row after TCRdb ran MiXCR on the PCR reads. The repertoire includes about 21,000 distinct CDR3 sequences, 36% of them detected once, and 12% sits in the top ten. This clonotype was observed many times. J is TRBJ2-6 and V is TRBV5-1; D may be TRBD2 (5 bases). This clonotype was sampled from a male donor with esophageal squamous cell carcinoma. Material: esophageal tumor tissue. The CDR3 loop is CASSSGDSGANVLTF. The CDR3 DNA sequence: TGCGCCAGCTCCTCCGGGGACTCTGGGGCCAACGTCCTGACTTTC.